These 10 T cell receptor beta chains came from one sample sequenced in a study of blood T cell repertoires in COVID-19 (TCRdb year 2020). Libraries were constructed by the immunoSEQ multiplex PCR assay. Entries here come from immuneACCESS through TCRdb and include only in-frame sequences with V and J called. Some clones fail to appear in such tables; in the studies checked, an unresolved V gene covers under half of the shortfall, and the cause of the remainder is unknown. Recorded for this sample are 25,000 to 35,000 clones; around 85% of them occurred a single time. About 8.6% of the sample lies in the top ten. The sample comprised peripheral blood. Receptor source: a man older than 75 with active COVID-19.

V is TRBV20-1 and J is TRBJ1-2; D not resolved. Per germline, CDR1 DFQATT and CDR2 SNEGSKA (reference sequence). Trimming stripped 5 bases from V and 6 bases from J, with 10 bases between. This CDR3 is 11 amino acids long. In DNA, the CDR3 is TGCAGTGCTCCCCGGCGGAATGGCTACACCTTC. It is translated as CSAPRRNGYTF.

The sample holds one count of this clone. CDR3 nucleotide sequence: TGTGCCAGCAGTGAAAGATGGACGGGGTATGGCTACACCTTC. Translated: CASSERWTGYGYTF. The chain has TRBV25-1 and TRBJ1-2; the D is unclear. V lost 2 bases and J lost 5, with 12 bases in between. The length of the CDR3 is 14 residues. Germline lookup yields CDR1 MGHDK and CDR2 SYGVNS.

The J gene is TRBJ2-2, the V gene TRBV4-3; possibly TRBD1 for D (5 bases). CDR3 length: 15 residues. Per the germline V gene, CDR1 is LGHNA and CDR2 is YSLEER. The V end lost 5 bases, the J end lost 7 bases, and 17 bases lay between the germline ends. The CDR3 protein is CASSAPGSKGGELFF. For the CDR3, the DNA is TGCGCCAGCAGCGCACCAGGGTCGAAAGGCGGGGAGCTGTTTTTT.

The sample holds a few counts of this clone. This chain joins TRBV19 and TRBJ1-2; D is unresolved. The CDR3 is made up of 13 amino acids. The V end was cut by 7 bases, the J end by 5 bases, with 14 bases between. Looked up from germline, CDR1 is LNHDA and CDR2 is SQIVND (reference sequence). This CDR3 reads CASTPSPEYGYTF. The DNA for the CDR3 is TGTGCCAGTACCCCTTCCCCTGAGTATGGCTACACCTTC.

V and J are TRBV5-1 and TRBJ1-1, with 9 bases aligning to TRBD1. Trimming took 4 bases from V and 1 from J; bases not matched to a gene: 5. The germline CDR1 and CDR2 sequences are SGHRS and YFSETQ. The CDR3 runs 15 residues. CDR3 in amino acids: CASSRSTGGNTEAFF. The DNA of the CDR3 is TGCGCCAGCAGCAGATCGACAGGGGGGAACACTGAAGCTTTCTTT.

V is TRBV5-1 and J is TRBJ2-3; a weak D match, TRBD2 (5 bases). The V gene lost 4 bases and the J gene lost 2 bases, with 23 bases spanning the gap. From germline, CDR1 is SGHRS and CDR2 YFSETQ. The length of the CDR3 is 18 residues. Here the CDR3 reads CASSQAARLAEYTDTQYF. In DNA, the CDR3 is TGCGCCAGCAGCCAGGCGGCCCGGCTAGCAGAATACACAGATACGCAGTATTTT.

The chain carries TRBV6-4 and TRBJ2-1; 8 nucleotides agree with TRBD2. The junction had 3 bases not matched to a gene; V was cut back by 3 bases and J by 8 bases. This CDR3 is built from 13 residues. The germline gives CDR1 MRHNA, CDR2 SNTAGT. Written as DNA, the CDR3 is TGTGCCAGCAGTGAAGAGACTAGCGATGAGCAGTTCTTC. This translates into CASSEETSDEQFF.

This clone was picked up one time. The chain couples TRBV19 to TRBJ1-1, with D maybe TRBD1 (6 bases). Trimming removed 5 bases from V and 0 bases from J, with 13 bases in between. The V gene's germline CDR1 is LNHDA and CDR2 SQIVND (reference sequence). This CDR3 contains 15 residues. The CDR3, as DNA: TGTGCCAGTAGTCGGGCAGGGGTCTTGAACACTGAAGCTTTCTTT. Translated: CASSRAGVLNTEAFF.

The gene calls are TRBV12-3 or TRBV12-4 and TRBJ1-2; unclear D gene. CDR3 length: 13 amino acids. V dropped 3 bases and J dropped 7 bases, with 12 bases sitting between them. The CDR3 region is CASSLRRETGYTF. DNA of the CDR3: TGTGCCAGCAGTTTGAGGAGAGAAACTGGCTACACCTTC.

This clone was seen a handful of times. V and J are TRBV5-4 and TRBJ1-2; possibly TRBD1 for D (6 bases). The V end was cut by 0 bases, the J end by 4 bases, with 13 bases between. The CDR3 runs to 15 residues. Germline-derived CDR1 and CDR2 are SGHNT and YYREEE (reference sequence). CDR3 region: CASSLAAGAGYGYTF. CDR3 sequence (DNA): TGTGCCAGCAGCTTGGCGGCAGGGGCAGGCTATGGCTACACCTTC.